This TCR beta chain was observed in a study of T cells in Graves' hyperthyroidism and ophthalmopathy. General study points: Most clonotypes that expanded in the thyroid above 0.001 also showed up in blood.

RNA transcripts were the template for amplifying TCR beta CDR3 regions. In the first-round RT-PCR of the TCR CDR3, the HTBI primer set was used. MiXCR, run by TCRdb on the multiplex PCR reads, gives a single entry per CDR3 protein. The table has over 450,000 distinct CDR3 sequences, roughly a sixth seen once. Germline CDR1 is GTSNPN and CDR2 is SVGIG (reference sequence). CDR3 length: 13 amino acids. V lost 5 bases to trimming and J lost 0 bases, with 11 bases between them. Ten or more counts support this clonotype. Its antigen is unknown. The sample was blood. This chain uses TRBV30 with TRBJ2-7, with D uncertain. The receptor's source is a woman aged 18 to 35 with Graves' ophthalmopathy. The CDR3 DNA is TGTGCCTGGGGAAGAAGACACTCCTACGAGCAGTACTTC. Translating gives CAWGRRHSYEQYF.